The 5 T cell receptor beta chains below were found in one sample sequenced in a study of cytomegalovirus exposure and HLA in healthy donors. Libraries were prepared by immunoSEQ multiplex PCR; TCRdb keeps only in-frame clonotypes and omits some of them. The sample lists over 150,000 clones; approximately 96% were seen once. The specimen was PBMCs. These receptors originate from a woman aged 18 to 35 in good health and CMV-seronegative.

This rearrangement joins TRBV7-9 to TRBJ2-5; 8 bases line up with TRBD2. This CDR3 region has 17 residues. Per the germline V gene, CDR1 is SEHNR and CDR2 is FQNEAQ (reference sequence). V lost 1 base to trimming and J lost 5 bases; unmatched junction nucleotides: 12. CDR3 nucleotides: TGTGCCAGCAGCTTAGGTTGGAACGGGGGGGCCGAGGAGACCCAGTACTTC. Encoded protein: CASSLGWNGGAEETQYF.

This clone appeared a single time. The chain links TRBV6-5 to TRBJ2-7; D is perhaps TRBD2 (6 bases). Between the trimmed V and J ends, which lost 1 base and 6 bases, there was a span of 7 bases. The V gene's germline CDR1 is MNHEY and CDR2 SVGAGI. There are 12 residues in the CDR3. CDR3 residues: CASSYLGGEQYF. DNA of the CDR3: TGTGCCAGCAGTTACTTGGGGGGCGAGCAGTACTTC.

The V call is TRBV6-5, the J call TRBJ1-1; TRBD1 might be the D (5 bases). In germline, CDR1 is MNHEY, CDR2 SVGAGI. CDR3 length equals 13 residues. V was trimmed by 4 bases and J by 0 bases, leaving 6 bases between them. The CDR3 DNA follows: TGTGCCAGCAGTTCGACAGTGAACACTGAAGCTTTCTTT. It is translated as CASSSTVNTEAFF.

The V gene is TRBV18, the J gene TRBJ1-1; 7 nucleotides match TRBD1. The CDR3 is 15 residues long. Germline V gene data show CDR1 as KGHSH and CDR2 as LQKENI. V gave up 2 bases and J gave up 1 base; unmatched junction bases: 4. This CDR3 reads CASSPWDRSNTEAFF. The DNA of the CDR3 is TGTGCCAGCTCACCATGGGACAGATCGAACACTGAAGCTTTCTTT. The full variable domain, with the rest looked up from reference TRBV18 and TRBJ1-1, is NAGVMQNPRHLVRRRGQEARLRCSPMKGHSHVYWYRQLPEEGLKFMVYLQKENIIDESGMPKERFSAEFPKEGPSILRIQQVVRGDSAAYFCASSPWDRSNTEAFFGQGTRLTVV.

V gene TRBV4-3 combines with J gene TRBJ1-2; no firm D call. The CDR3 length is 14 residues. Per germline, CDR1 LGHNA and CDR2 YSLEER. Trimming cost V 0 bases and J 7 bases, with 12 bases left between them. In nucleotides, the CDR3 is TGCGCCAGCAGCCAAGATCCGCCGGTCGGTGGCTACACCTTC. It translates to CASSQDPPVGGYTF.